This T cell receptor (beta chain) comes out of a study of blood T cell repertoires in COVID-19. Libraries were prepared by immunoSEQ multiplex PCR; TCRdb keeps only in-frame clonotypes and omits some of them. Among 300,000 to 350,000 clones, 80% to 90% were seen once, and the ten largest hold about 6%. Seattle cases were enrolled at active infection and followed longitudinally. Sequencing input: peripheral blood. The source of this sequence is a woman aged 45 to 65 with COVID-19, enrolled during active disease.

The CDR3 DNA sequence: TGTGCCAGCAGTTCAGGGGGGAATCAGCCCCAGCATTTT. The encoded protein is CASSSGGNQPQHF. The gene calls are TRBV27 and TRBJ1-5, with 7 positions matching TRBD1. The germline CDR1 and CDR2 sequences are MNHEY and SMNVEV (reference sequence). J was trimmed by 4 bases and V by 4 bases; bases with no gene match: 1. The CDR3 loop spans 13 amino acids.